The next 9 T cell receptor beta chains were all read from a single sample in a study of blood T cell repertoires in COVID-19. Only in-frame clones appear in the TCRdb table, and some are missing; sequencing was by immunoSEQ multiplex PCR. The data contain some 130,000 clones, roughly 83% of them singletons. Material: peripheral blood. The receptor set was obtained from a woman aged 45-59 years with acute or convalescent COVID-19.

This sequence joins TRBV7-3 and TRBJ2-2; 7 positions agree with TRBD1. Germline trimming cut 1 base from V and 6 bases from J; bases unmatched to any gene: 5. Germline values: CDR1 SGHTA, CDR2 FQGTGA. The CDR3 loop spans 15 amino acids. The CDR3 region is CASSLNQQGSGELFF. DNA of the CDR3: TGTGCCAGCAGCTTAAACCAACAGGGGTCCGGGGAGCTGTTTTTT.

The rearrangement uses TRBV19 and TRBJ1-1; 7 nucleotides match TRBD1. CDR1 LNHDA and CDR2 SQIVND come from the germline V gene (reference sequence). V was clipped by 6 bases and J by 5 bases; unmatched bases: 9. The length of the CDR3 is 14 residues. CDR3 region: CASSRTGTVTEAFF. The CDR3 nucleotides are TGTGCCAGTAGCCGAACCGGGACAGTGACTGAAGCTTTCTTT.

This clone was detected once. The rearrangement uses TRBV6-5 and TRBJ1-6; D gene ambiguous. The CDR3 covers 14 residues. Germline lookup yields CDR1 MNHEY and CDR2 SVGAGI. V shed 6 bases and J shed 6 bases, with 12 bases lying between them. The CDR3 region is CASRVREFNSPLHF. CDR3 DNA sequence: TGTGCCAGCAGGGTGCGGGAATTTAATTCACCCCTCCACTTT.

The chain uses TRBV19 and TRBJ2-7; a possible D gene is TRBD1 (6 bases). The germline gives CDR1 LNHDA, CDR2 SQIVND (reference sequence). Trimming stripped 3 bases from V and 2 bases from J, with 17 bases between. The CDR3 has 16 amino acids. Written as DNA, the CDR3 is TGTGCCAGTAGTATCTCCTCAGGGGTCGGGACCTACGAGCAGTACTTC. Translated: CASSISSGVGTYEQYF.

This sequence joins TRBV7-9 and TRBJ1-2, with a tentative D call TRBD1 (6 bases). The germline V gene encodes CDR1 SEHNR and CDR2 FQNEAQ (reference sequence). The CDR3 runs 13 residues. Trimming took off 5 bases at V and 4 bases at J, with 11 bases between the two ends. The CDR3 here is CASSVDSLYGYTF. As DNA, the CDR3 is TGTGCCAGCAGCGTGGACAGCCTCTATGGCTACACCTTC.

The J gene is TRBJ1-5, the V gene TRBV19; D is unclear. Between the trimmed V and J ends, which lost 5 bases and 2 bases, there was a span of 10 bases. The germline CDR1 and CDR2 sequences are LNHDA and SQIVND (reference sequence). The CDR3 runs to 14 residues. The CDR3 spells CASSEGSGNQPQHF. The CDR3 DNA is TGTGCCAGTAGTGAGGGAAGCGGCAATCAGCCCCAGCATTTT.

V usage is TRBV5-1 and J usage is TRBJ1-3, with D perhaps matching TRBD1 (6 bases). From germline, CDR1 is SGHRS and CDR2 YFSETQ. Trimming took off 4 bases at V and 3 bases at J, with 14 bases between the two ends. This CDR3 spans 15 amino acids. The DNA for the CDR3 is TGCGCCAGCAGCAACCAGGGGACATTTGGAAACACCATATATTTT. Translating it yields CASSNQGTFGNTIYF.

This chain connects TRBV6-1 to TRBJ1-2, with 7 bases matching TRBD1. Germline loops: CDR1 MNHNS, CDR2 SASEGT. The CDR3 length is 13 residues. V shed 5 bases, J shed 8 bases, and the junction held 8 bases outside the gene matches. The CDR3 sequence: CASSPDRVEGYTF. In DNA, the CDR3 is TGTGCCAGCAGTCCCGACAGGGTAGAGGGCTACACCTTC.

The genes are TRBV20-1 and TRBJ1-1; D is unresolved. Trimming shortened V by 3 bases and J by 4 bases, and 9 bases separated the two germline ends. This CDR3 contains 12 residues. Germline V gene sequence: CDR1 DFQATT, CDR2 SNEGSKA (reference sequence). The CDR3 loop reads CSASSGSTEAFF. The CDR3 DNA sequence: TGCAGTGCTAGTTCGGGAAGCACTGAAGCTTTCTTT.